What follows are 31 T cell receptor beta chains derived from one specimen sequenced in a study of regulatory T cells in long-lasting Graves disease (dated by TCRdb to the early 2020s). The sample's time point label is to be understood as: newly diagnosed GD, antithyroid drugs for less than 3 months. RNA was extracted from PBMCs in TRIzol for both TCR sequencing and RNA sequencing. The library was made by multiplex PCR. These reads were obtained on an Illumina HiSeq 4000. iRepertoire HTBI primers and Arm-PCR amplification of CDR3 regions were used to construct TCR beta libraries. TCRdb's own reprocessing of the public reads used fastp at Q25 and MiXCR and kept productive beta chains. CDR3 protein sequences are deduplicated, and each keeps its most common genes and DNA. For this sample the table gives 550,000 to 700,000 distinct CDR3 sequences, of which about 16% were detected only once. The ten largest clones capture around 12% of the sample.

These data were also filed under a second study, of T cells in Graves' hyperthyroidism and ophthalmopathy.

Sequenced material: peripheral blood mononuclear cells (PBMCs), taken at new diagnosis, from a patient treated with antithyroid drugs. These receptors were taken from a man aged 18 to 30 with Graves disease. Donor details come from another sample of the same person, matched by shared clones.

This clonotype was detected ten times or more. This sequence joins TRBV10-2 and TRBJ2-2; 9 positions match TRBD2. The CDR3 consists of 16 residues. CDR1 and CDR2 (germline): WSHSY, SAAADI. V was pared by 5 bases and J by 5 bases, with 9 bases of the junction left unmatched. The CDR3 DNA reads TGCGCCAGCAGTAATAGCGGGAGACGGTGGACCGGGGAGCTGTTTTTT. Amino acids: CASSNSGRRWTGELFF.

The table lists this clonotype with a few counts. The chain has TRBV30 and TRBJ2-7; D ambiguous. With 5 bases removed from V and 3 bases from J, the gap between germline ends came to 8 bases. The CDR3 totals 11 residues. CDR1 and CDR2 (germline): GTSNPN, SVGIG (reference sequence). The CDR3 coding sequence is TGTGCCTGGGGCCTGGTCTACGAGCAGTACTTC. Its protein product is CAWGLVYEQYF.

This clonotype was found a few times. The genes are TRBV7-9 and TRBJ2-2; D uncertain. The V and J ends lost 6 bases and 9 bases respectively, with 17 bases between them. Germline V gene sequence: CDR1 SEHNR, CDR2 FQNEAQ (reference sequence). The CDR3 contains 14 residues. This CDR3 reads CASSQITLHRELFF. The CDR3 DNA reads as TGTGCCAGCAGTCAGATCACGTTACATCGGGAGCTGTTTTTT.

Remarks on this clonotype: One end of the junction fails to match germline, which may point to a read error. The J gene is TRBJ2-7, the V gene TRBV28; 7 nucleotides line up with TRBD2. This CDR3 has 15 residues. Germline V lookup: CDR1 MDHEN, CDR2 SYDVKM. For the CDR3, the DNA is TGTGTCAGCAGTTCCCCATCGGGGGGTAACGACGAGCAGTACTTC. Encoded protein: CVSSSPSGGNDEQYF.

This clonotype was seen repeatedly, ten times or more. The rearrangement links TRBV27 to TRBJ1-5; D gene unclear. V lost 7 bases and J lost 1, with 11 bases in between. The CDR3 runs 14 residues. Per the germline V gene, CDR1 is MNHEY and CDR2 is SMNVEV (reference sequence). CDR3 sequence: CASTPLGSNQPQHF. CDR3 DNA: TGTGCCAGCACCCCATTGGGAAGCAATCAGCCCCAGCATTTT.

The chain joins TRBV30 to TRBJ1-1; D uncertain. CDR3 length equals 14 residues. V was shortened by 0 bases and J by 3 bases, with 11 bases between the two germline ends. Germline CDR1 and CDR2: GTSNPN and SVGIG (reference sequence). Written as DNA, the CDR3 is TGTGCCTGGAGTGTAATACAGACCTACACTGAAGCTTTCTTT. This sequence encodes CAWSVIQTYTEAFF.

A few counts support this clonotype. The chain links TRBV19 to TRBJ2-3; 9 bases line up with TRBD2. V was clipped by 5 bases and J by 4 bases; unmatched bases: 7. The germline gives CDR1 LNHDA, CDR2 SQIVND (reference sequence). This CDR3 is 15 amino acids long. The CDR3 bases are TGTGCCAGTAGTCTAAGACTAGCGGAGGCAGATACGCAGTATTTT. Protein product: CASSLRLAEADTQYF.

A few counts support this clonotype. DNA of the CDR3: TGCAGTGCTACATTCGCTGACGAAAAACTGTTTTTT. This sequence encodes CSATFADEKLFF. This chain uses TRBV20-1 with TRBJ1-4; D call uncertain. CDR1 DFQATT and CDR2 SNEGSKA come from the germline V gene (reference sequence). This CDR3 spans 12 amino acids. Between the trimmed V and J ends, which lost 4 bases and 8 bases, there was a span of 11 bases.

The sample holds one count of this clonotype. One end of the junction is discordant with germline, which a read error may explain. The chain is built from TRBV7-3 and TRBJ2-3; possible D gene TRBD1, 6 bases. The length of the CDR3 is 14 residues. Germline CDR1 is SGHTA and CDR2 is FQGTGA. The CDR3 bases are TGTGCCAGCGGCTTAGCAGGGGTGGCAGATACGCAGTATTTT. This sequence encodes CASGLAGVADTQYF.

This clonotype was picked up many times. J is TRBJ2-3 and V is TRBV27; TRBD2 matches at 7 bases. V dropped 6 bases and J dropped 1; count of bases not matched to a gene: 7. This CDR3 has 15 amino acids. In germline, CDR1 is MNHEY, CDR2 SMNVEV (reference sequence). CDR3 in amino acids: CASSQGLLRTDTQYF. CDR3 in DNA: TGTGCCAGCAGCCAGGGACTACTCCGCACAGATACGCAGTATTTT.

This clonotype was picked up many times. CDR3 amino acids: CASSQGSSAYEQYF. CDR3 nucleotides: TGTGCCAGCAGCCAAGGGAGTTCGGCCTACGAGCAGTACTTC. The gene calls are TRBV7-8 and TRBJ2-7; possible D gene TRBD2, 5 bases. V lost 5 bases to trimming and J lost 2 bases, with 13 bases between them. The CDR3 consists of 14 residues. Germline CDR1 is SGHVS and CDR2 is FQNEAQ.

This clonotype was recorded many times. The V call is TRBV12-3 or TRBV12-4, the J call TRBJ1-4; D not resolved. CDR3 length equals 15 residues. V gave up 7 bases and J gave up 1 base, with 13 bases separating them. For the CDR3, the DNA is TGTGCCAGCACCGACTCGGACGTAACTAATGAAAAACTGTTTTTT. Encoded protein: CASTDSDVTNEKLFF.

This chain joins TRBV29-1 and TRBJ2-3; D ambiguous. Trimming removed 7 bases from V and 5 bases from J, with 10 bases in between. The CDR3 is 11 amino acids. Germline V gives CDR1 SQVTM, CDR2 ANQGSEA. CDR3 in DNA: TGCAGCGCCCAGGACGAAGATACGCAGTATTTT. This gives the protein CSAQDEDTQYF.

The gene calls are TRBV3-1 and TRBJ2-3; D gene uncertain. The germline V gene encodes CDR1 LGHDT and CDR2 YNNKEL (reference sequence). The CDR3 sequence is 12 residues long. V lost 0 bases and J 4 bases, leaving 2 bases between the germline ends. The CDR3 DNA is TGTGCCAGCAGCCAAGATTCAGATACGCAGTATTTT. The encoded protein is CASSQDSDTQYF.

This clonotype occurred a few times. The chain joins TRBV10-2 to TRBJ1-2; 8 bases map to TRBD1. Per germline, CDR1 WSHSY and CDR2 SAAADI. CDR3 length: 16 residues. V dropped 5 bases and J dropped 4; count of bases not matched to a gene: 12. The CDR3 nucleotides read TGCGCCAGCAGTTATGACGGGACAGGCGGGGGCTATGGCTACACCTTC. The encoded protein is CASSYDGTGGGYGYTF.

This clonotype was seen at least ten times. The rearrangement joins TRBV5-6 to TRBJ2-3; 7 nucleotides agree with TRBD2. Germline V CDR1 and CDR2: SGHDT, YYEEEE. CDR3 length: 15 residues. V lost 6 bases to trimming and J lost 6 bases; unmatched junction nucleotides: 13. CDR3 sequence: CASTPTSLAVDTQYF. CDR3 nucleotides: TGTGCCAGCACCCCAACGTCTCTAGCGGTGGATACGCAGTATTTT.

The V gene is TRBV3-1, the J gene TRBJ1-5, with 11 bases fitting TRBD1. The germline V gene has CDR1 LGHDT and CDR2 YNNKEL (reference sequence). The CDR3 runs 15 residues. J gave up 7 bases and V 4 bases, and 6 bases lay outside the gene matches. The chain's CDR3 is CASSLGTGGTQPQHF. The CDR3 DNA follows: TGTGCCAGCAGCCTTGGGACAGGGGGAACGCAGCCCCAGCATTTT.

This clonotype has at least ten counts. The chain couples TRBV6-1 to TRBJ2-5; TRBD1 aligns across 7 bases. Unmatched junction bases numbered 6, after V lost 4 bases and J lost 4 bases. Germline loops: CDR1 MNHNS, CDR2 SASEGT. This CDR3 region has 14 residues. CDR3 amino acids: CASSGTGRRETQYF. CDR3 coding DNA: TGTGCCAGCAGTGGGACAGGTCGGAGAGAGACCCAGTACTTC.

V and J are TRBV18 and TRBJ2-3; TRBD2 is a possible D gene (6 bases). V was clipped by 0 bases and J by 6 bases, with 10 bases between them. This CDR3 comprises 14 residues. Germline loops: CDR1 KGHSH, CDR2 LQKENI. CDR3 sequence: CASSPPGLRDTQYF. The CDR3 DNA reads TGTGCCAGCTCACCACCGGGACTCAGGGATACGCAGTATTTT.

This clonotype has ten or more counts. The genes are TRBV6-9 and TRBJ2-7; TRBD1 matches 8 bases. The CDR3 loop spans 15 amino acids. Germline CDR1 is MNHGY and CDR2 is SVAAGI. J lost 3 bases, V lost 4 bases, and 8 bases had no gene match. CDR3 sequence: CASSSDRGRGYEQYF. DNA for the CDR3: TGTGCCAGCAGTTCCGACAGGGGCAGAGGCTACGAGCAGTACTTC.

The V call is TRBV2, the J call TRBJ2-7, with TRBD2 identical over 7 bases. CDR1 is SNHLY, CDR2 FYNNEI, per germline. V was clipped by 5 bases and J by 7 bases; unmatched bases: 11. The CDR3 covers 14 residues. In DNA, the CDR3 is TGTGCCAGCAGTTTAAACTCGCCAGCGGGGGAGCAGTACTTC. It is translated as CASSLNSPAGEQYF.

The chain carries TRBV6-1 and TRBJ1-2, with D unresolved. Germline V gene lookup returns CDR1 MNHNS and CDR2 SASEGT. CDR3 length equals 14 residues. The germline V and J ends were trimmed by 7 bases and 0 bases, with 12 bases remaining between them. In DNA form, the CDR3 reads TGTGCCAGCACCCGACGGGAAACTAACTATGGCTACACCTTC. The encoded protein is CASTRRETNYGYTF.

This clonotype was observed a few times. The genes are TRBV5-5 and TRBJ2-3, with a possible D match to TRBD2 (6 bases). The V gene lost 2 bases and the J gene lost 3 bases, with 13 bases spanning the gap. The CDR3 runs 15 residues. Germline V gene data show CDR1 as SGHKS and CDR2 as YYEKEE (reference sequence). The DNA for the CDR3 is TGTGCCAGCAGCTTCGGGAGAGTAGCGACAGATACGCAGTATTTT. Protein product: CASSFGRVATDTQYF.

Of note for this clonotype: This may come from a read error, since a much larger clone is one base off. The rearrangement uses TRBV5-1 and TRBJ2-1, with D maybe TRBD2 (5 bases). Trimming left V 1 base short and J 10 bases short, with 15 bases between. This CDR3 spans 14 amino acids. Germline CDR1 reads SGHRS; CDR2 reads YFSETQ. CDR3 sequence reads: CASSLRPSSYEQFF. As DNA, the CDR3 is TGCGCCAGCAGCTTGCGCCCTAGCTCCTACGAGCAGTTCTTC.

The V and J genes are TRBV18 and TRBJ2-3; D is perhaps TRBD2 (5 bases). The germline V gene encodes CDR1 KGHSH and CDR2 LQKENI. CDR3 length: 15 amino acids. The V gene lost 0 bases and the J gene lost 2 bases, with 9 bases spanning the gap. DNA of the CDR3: TGTGCCAGCTCACCACCCCGGGAACTCACAGATACGCAGTATTTT. This translates into CASSPPRELTDTQYF.

V usage is TRBV19 and J usage is TRBJ1-2, with 7 nucleotides matching TRBD1. The V gene's germline CDR1 is LNHDA and CDR2 SQIVND (reference sequence). The CDR3 is 14 amino acids. The junction had 14 bases not matched to a gene; V was cut back by 6 bases and J by 10 bases. In nucleotides, the CDR3 is TGTGCCAGTAGGACGACCCGGGACAGTTTATTCTACACCTTC. Encoded protein: CASRTTRDSLFYTF.

This clonotype turned up a few times. J is TRBJ2-1 and V is TRBV5-1, with a possible D match to TRBD2 (6 bases). V lost 2 bases, J lost 4 bases, and 10 bases lay in between. Germline lookup yields CDR1 SGHRS and CDR2 YFSETQ. This CDR3 has 14 residues. CDR3 sequence (DNA): TGCGCCAGCAGCTTCGCGGGGCAGTACAATGAGCAGTTCTTC. As protein: CASSFAGQYNEQFF.

V is TRBV5-4 and J is TRBJ1-1, with 8 bases lining up with TRBD1. After removal of 4 bases from V and 1 base from J, the junction contained 6 bases not matched to a gene. The CDR3 spans 15 residues. CDR1 is SGHNT, CDR2 YYREEE, per germline (reference sequence). The CDR3 DNA reads TGTGCCAGCAGCCCCCGGGGACAGGCGAACACTGAAGCTTTCTTT. Its protein is CASSPRGQANTEAFF.

The chain is built from TRBV14 and TRBJ2-5; no clear D. Germline CDR1 SGHDN, CDR2 FVKESK. There are 14 residues in the CDR3. Trimming shortened V by 1 base and J by 5 bases, and 11 bases separated the two germline ends. The CDR3 region is CASSQVLEKETQYF. CDR3 coding DNA: TGTGCCAGCAGCCAAGTGTTAGAGAAGGAGACCCAGTACTTC. Full variable domain (rest looked up from reference TRBV14 and TRBJ2-5): EAGVTQFPSHSVIEKGQTVTLRCDPISGHDNLYWYRRVMGKEIKFLLHFVKESKQDESGMPNNRFLAERTGGTYSTLKVQPAELEDSGVYFCASSQVLEKETQYFGPGTRLLVL.

At least ten counts were recorded for this clonotype. The V call is TRBV7-9, the J call TRBJ2-1, with 9 bases identical to TRBD2. CDR3 length: 17 amino acids. Germline V gene data show CDR1 as SEHNR and CDR2 as FQNEAQ (reference sequence). V lost 4 bases and J lost 5; bases outside the gene matches: 12. CDR3 protein: CASSYPSGTSSDNEQFF. The CDR3 DNA is TGTGCCAGCAGCTACCCATCCGGGACTAGCTCAGACAATGAGCAGTTCTTC.

This sequence joins TRBV6-2 or TRBV6-3 and TRBJ2-7, with 7 bases fitting TRBD1. The CDR3 contains 13 residues. Germline-derived CDR1 and CDR2 are MNHEY and SVGEGT. CDR3 nucleotide sequence: TGTGCAGCCCTGGACAGGACTTCCTACGAGCAGTACTTC. This translates into CAALDRTSYEQYF.